This T cell receptor beta chain is from a study of cytomegalovirus exposure and HLA in healthy donors. Study-level background: Findings of an earlier analysis included 117 million unique TCR beta sequences from roughly 200 million T cells. Overall study results and limits: In a later analysis, at a false discovery rate of 0.05, over 15,000 TCR beta sequences matched HLA alleles.

CDR1 and CDR2 from the germline V gene are MNHNY and SVGAGI (reference sequence). The CDR3 is 16 residues long. V lost 5 bases and J lost 7, with 20 bases in between. Points on this clone: The antigen remains unidentified.

The PCR employed 60 Vbeta primers together with 13 Jbeta primers. Assay used: immunoSEQ multiplex PCR; TCRdb lists only in-frame clones, some missing. The sample has tens of thousands of clones; just under 80% are singletons. Healthy donors of bone marrow made up the group. The sample was PBMCs. This rearrangement joins TRBV6-6 to TRBJ2-2, with D possibly TRBD1 on 7 matching bases. This TCR derives from a man aged 40-55 years in good health and CMV-seronegative. The DNA for the CDR3 is TGTGCCAGCAGTCCTCAGGAGGGGAGGACAGGCGGGGAGCTGTTTTTT. Encoded protein: CASSPQEGRTGGELFF.